This TCR beta chain was obtained from a study of T-cell memory formation after mild COVID-19. Study-wide findings and caveats: The pre-infection memory compartment contained some responding clones, suggesting cross-reactive memory joined. Day 37-peaking second-wave clones had unconfirmed SARS-CoV-2 specificity. From day 15 to 85, contracting clones were balanced between CD4 and CD8, whereas later expanders leaned toward CD4+.

In its sample, this clonotype was seen a few times. The target antigen is unknown. TCRdb re-called the 5' RACE reads with MiXCR, one entry per CDR3 protein. Of hundreds of thousands of distinct CDR3 sequences listed, less than 25% are singletons. This receptor was obtained from an adult woman who had mild COVID-19 (a few samples of this study predate the infection). Cell type and time point are not known. Specimen: PBMCs or a T cell subset sorted from them (not recorded which).

CDR3 in amino acids: CSAGPGLAGVAQYF. The CDR3 nucleotides are TGCAGTGCGGGTCCGGGACTAGCGGGAGTGGCGCAGTATTTT. V and J are TRBV20-1 and TRBJ2-3; 14 bases fit TRBD2. Germline V gene sequence: CDR1 DFQATT, CDR2 SNEGSKA (reference sequence). The length of the CDR3 is 14 residues. V was pared by 6 bases and J by 10 bases, with 9 bases of the junction left unmatched.